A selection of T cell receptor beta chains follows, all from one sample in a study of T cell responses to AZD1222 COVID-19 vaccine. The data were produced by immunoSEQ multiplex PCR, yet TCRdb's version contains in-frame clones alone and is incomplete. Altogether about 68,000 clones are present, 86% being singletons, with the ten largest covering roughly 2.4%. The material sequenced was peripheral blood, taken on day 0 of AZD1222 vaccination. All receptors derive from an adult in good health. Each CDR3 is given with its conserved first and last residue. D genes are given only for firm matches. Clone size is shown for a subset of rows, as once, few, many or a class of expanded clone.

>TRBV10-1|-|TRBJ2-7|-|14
CASSASDVFYEQYF
TGCGCCAGCAGTGCCTCGGACGTATTTTACGAGCAGTACTTC
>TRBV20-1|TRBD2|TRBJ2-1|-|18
CSASGRLAGVGGPDEQFF
TGCAGTGCTAGTGGGCGGCTAGCGGGAGTAGGGGGTCCGGATGAGCAGTTCTTC
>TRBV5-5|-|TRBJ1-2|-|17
CASSPDVIGRLSYGYTF
TGTGCCAGCAGCCCTGATGTGATCGGACGCCTGTCCTATGGCTACACCTTC
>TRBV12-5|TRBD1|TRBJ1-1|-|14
CASGSEGTDTEAFF
TGTGCTAGTGGTTCGGAAGGGACAGACACTGAAGCTTTCTTT
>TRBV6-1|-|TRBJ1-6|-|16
CASSESLSFRDSPLHF
TGTGCCAGCAGTGAATCCCTATCCTTCCGGGATTCACCCCTCCACTTT
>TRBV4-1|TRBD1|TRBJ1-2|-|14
CASSQASQGGGYTF
TGCGCCAGCAGCCAAGCTTCACAGGGGGGTGGCTACACCTTC
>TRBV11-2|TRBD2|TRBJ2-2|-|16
CASSWIAGPNTGELFF
TGTGCCAGCAGCTGGATAGCGGGGCCAAACACCGGGGAGCTGTTTTTT
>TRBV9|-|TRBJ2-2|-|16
CASSAQTGTNTGELFF
TGTGCCAGCAGCGCACAGACTGGTACGAACACCGGGGAGCTGTTTTTT
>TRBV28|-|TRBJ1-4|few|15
CASSPLTELNEKLFF
TGTGCCAGCAGTCCGCTGACAGAACTTAATGAAAAACTGTTTTTT
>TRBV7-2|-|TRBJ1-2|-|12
CASSLLGEGYTF
TGTGCCAGCAGCTTGTTAGGGGAAGGCTACACCTTC
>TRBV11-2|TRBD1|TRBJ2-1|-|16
CASSLDPGQGANEQFF
TGTGCCAGCAGCTTAGACCCGGGACAGGGGGCCAATGAGCAGTTCTTC
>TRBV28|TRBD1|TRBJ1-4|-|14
CASSLSGGSEKLFF
TGTGCCAGCAGTTTATCAGGGGGCAGTGAAAAACTGTTTTTT
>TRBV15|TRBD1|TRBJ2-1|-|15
CATSRPDRIGNEQFF
TGTGCCACCAGCAGACCGGACAGGATTGGCAATGAGCAGTTCTTC
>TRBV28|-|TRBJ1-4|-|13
CASSHYRNEKLFF
TGTGCCAGCAGTCATTACAGGAATGAAAAACTGTTTTTT
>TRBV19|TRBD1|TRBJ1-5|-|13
CASSGQARQPQHF
TGTGCCAGTAGCGGACAGGCGCGGCAGCCCCAGCATTTT
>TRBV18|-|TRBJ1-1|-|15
CASSPPGLRNTEAFF
TGTGCCAGCTCACCTCCCGGGCTGCGGAACACTGAAGCTTTCTTT